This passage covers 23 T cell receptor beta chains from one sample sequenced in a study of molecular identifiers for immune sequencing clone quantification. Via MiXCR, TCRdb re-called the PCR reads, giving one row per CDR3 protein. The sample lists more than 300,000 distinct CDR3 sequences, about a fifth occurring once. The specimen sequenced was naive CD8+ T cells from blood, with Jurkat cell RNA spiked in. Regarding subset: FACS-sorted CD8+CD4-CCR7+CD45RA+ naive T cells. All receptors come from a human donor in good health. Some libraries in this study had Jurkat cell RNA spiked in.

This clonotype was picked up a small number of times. The chain's CDR3 is CSALTRGKRELSYEQYF. CDR3 DNA sequence: TGCAGTGCGCTTACGAGGGGTAAGCGGGAGCTGTCCTACGAGCAGTACTTC. The chain employs TRBV20-1 and TRBJ2-7; TRBD2 agrees at 8 bases. This CDR3 spans 17 amino acids. From germline, CDR1 is DFQATT and CDR2 SNEGSKA (reference sequence). Germline trimming cut 6 bases from V and 1 base from J; bases unmatched to any gene: 17.

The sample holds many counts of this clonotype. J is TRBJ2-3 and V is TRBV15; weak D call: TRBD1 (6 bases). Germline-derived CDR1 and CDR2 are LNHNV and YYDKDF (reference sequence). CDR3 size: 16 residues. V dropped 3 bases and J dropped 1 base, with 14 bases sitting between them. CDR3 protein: CATSRLQGWGTDTQYF. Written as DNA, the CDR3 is TGTGCCACCAGCAGGTTACAGGGATGGGGCACAGATACGCAGTATTTT.

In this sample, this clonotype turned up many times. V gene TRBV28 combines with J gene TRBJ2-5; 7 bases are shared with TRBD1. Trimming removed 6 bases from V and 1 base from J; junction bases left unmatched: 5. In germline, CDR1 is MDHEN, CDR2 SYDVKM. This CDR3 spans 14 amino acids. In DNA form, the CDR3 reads TGTGCCAGCAGCCCAAGGACAGGCCAAGAGACCCAGTACTTC. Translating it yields CASSPRTGQETQYF.

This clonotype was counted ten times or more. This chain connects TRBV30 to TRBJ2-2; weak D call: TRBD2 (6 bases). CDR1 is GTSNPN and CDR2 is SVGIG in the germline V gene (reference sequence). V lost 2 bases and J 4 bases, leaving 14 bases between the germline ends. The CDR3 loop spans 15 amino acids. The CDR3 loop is CAWSLRLEATGELFF. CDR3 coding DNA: TGTGCCTGGAGTCTTAGACTAGAAGCCACCGGGGAGCTGTTTTTT.

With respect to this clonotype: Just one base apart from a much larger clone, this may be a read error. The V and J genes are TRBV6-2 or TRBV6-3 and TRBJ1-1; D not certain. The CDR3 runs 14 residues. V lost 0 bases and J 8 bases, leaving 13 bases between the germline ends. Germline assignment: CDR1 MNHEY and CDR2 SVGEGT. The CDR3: CASSYSGAGAEAFF. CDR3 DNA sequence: TGTGCCAGCAGTTACTCGGGTGCAGGAGCAGAAGCTTTCTTT.

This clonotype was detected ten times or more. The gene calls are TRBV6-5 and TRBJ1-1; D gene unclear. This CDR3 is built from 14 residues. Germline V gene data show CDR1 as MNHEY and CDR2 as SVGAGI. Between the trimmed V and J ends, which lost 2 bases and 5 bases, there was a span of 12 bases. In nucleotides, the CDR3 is TGTGCCAGCAGTTACGGCCAATTGTCAACTGAAGCTTTCTTT. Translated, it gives CASSYGQLSTEAFF.

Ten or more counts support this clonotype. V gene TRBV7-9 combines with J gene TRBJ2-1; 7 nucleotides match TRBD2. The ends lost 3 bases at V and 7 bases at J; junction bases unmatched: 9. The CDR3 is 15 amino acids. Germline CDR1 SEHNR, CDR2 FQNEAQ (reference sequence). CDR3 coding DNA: TGTGCCAGCAGCTTTGAGGGAGGGCCCGTGAATGAGCAGTTCTTC. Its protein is CASSFEGGPVNEQFF.

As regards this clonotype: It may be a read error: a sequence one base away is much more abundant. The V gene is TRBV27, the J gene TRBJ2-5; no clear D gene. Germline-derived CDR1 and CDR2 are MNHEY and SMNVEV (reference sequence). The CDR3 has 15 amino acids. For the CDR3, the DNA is TGTGCCAGCAGTTTATCCCCGGGCAGCCAAGAGGCCCAGTACTTC. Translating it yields CASSLSPGSQEAQYF.

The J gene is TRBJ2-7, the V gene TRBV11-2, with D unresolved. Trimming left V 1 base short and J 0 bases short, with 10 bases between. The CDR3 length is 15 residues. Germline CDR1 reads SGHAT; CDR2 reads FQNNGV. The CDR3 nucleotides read TGTGCCAGCAGCTTAGGGAGTCTGGGCTCCTACGAGCAGTACTTC. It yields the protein CASSLGSLGSYEQYF.

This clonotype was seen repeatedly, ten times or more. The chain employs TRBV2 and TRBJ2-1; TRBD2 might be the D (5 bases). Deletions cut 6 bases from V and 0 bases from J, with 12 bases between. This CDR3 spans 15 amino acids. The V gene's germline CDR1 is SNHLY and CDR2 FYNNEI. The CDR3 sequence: CASRQDYTSYNEQFF. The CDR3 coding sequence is TGTGCCAGCAGGCAAGACTATACCTCCTACAATGAGCAGTTCTTC.

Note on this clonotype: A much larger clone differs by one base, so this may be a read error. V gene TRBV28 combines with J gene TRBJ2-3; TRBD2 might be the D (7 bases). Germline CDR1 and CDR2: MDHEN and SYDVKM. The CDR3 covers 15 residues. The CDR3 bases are TGTGCCAGCAGTTTAGGACAGACTAGCACAGGTACGCAGTATTTT. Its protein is CASSLGQTSTGTQYF. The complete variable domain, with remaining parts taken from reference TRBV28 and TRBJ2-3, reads DVKVTQSSRYLVKRTGEKVFLECVQDMDHENMFWYRQDPGLGLRLIYFSYDVKMKEKGDIPEGYSVSREKKERFSLILESASTNQTSMYLCASSLGQTSTGTQYFGPGTRLTVL.

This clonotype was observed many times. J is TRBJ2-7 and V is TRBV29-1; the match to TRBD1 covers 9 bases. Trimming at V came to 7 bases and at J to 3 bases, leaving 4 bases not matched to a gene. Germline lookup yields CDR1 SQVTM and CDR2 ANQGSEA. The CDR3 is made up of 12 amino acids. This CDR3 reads CSAWTGDYEQYF. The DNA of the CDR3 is TGCAGCGCTTGGACAGGGGACTACGAGCAGTACTTC.

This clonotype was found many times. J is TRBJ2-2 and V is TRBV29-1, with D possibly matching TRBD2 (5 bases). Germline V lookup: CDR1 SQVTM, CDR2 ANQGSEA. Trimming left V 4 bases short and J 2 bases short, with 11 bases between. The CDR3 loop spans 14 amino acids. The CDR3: CSVVEGFNTGELFF. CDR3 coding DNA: TGCAGCGTTGTTGAGGGATTTAACACCGGGGAGCTGTTTTTT.

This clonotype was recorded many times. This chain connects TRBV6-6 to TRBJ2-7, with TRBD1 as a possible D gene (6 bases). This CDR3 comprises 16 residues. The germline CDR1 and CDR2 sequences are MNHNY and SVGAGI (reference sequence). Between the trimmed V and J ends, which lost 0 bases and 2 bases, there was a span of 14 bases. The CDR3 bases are TGTGCCAGCAGTTACTCCTCCGGGACACTTGCCTACGAGCAGTACTTC. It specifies CASSYSSGTLAYEQYF.

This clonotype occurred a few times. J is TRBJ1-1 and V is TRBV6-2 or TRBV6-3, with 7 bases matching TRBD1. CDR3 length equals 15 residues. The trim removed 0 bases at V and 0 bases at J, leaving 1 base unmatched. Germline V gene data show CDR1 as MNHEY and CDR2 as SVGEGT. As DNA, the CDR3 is TGTGCCAGCAGTTACTCGACAGGGCTGAACACTGAAGCTTTCTTT. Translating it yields CASSYSTGLNTEAFF.

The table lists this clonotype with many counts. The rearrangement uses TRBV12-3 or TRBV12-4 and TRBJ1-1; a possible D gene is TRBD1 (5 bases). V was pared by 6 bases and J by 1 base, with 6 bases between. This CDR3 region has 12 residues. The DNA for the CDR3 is TGTGCCAGCAGGGACACGAACACTGAAGCTTTCTTT. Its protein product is CASRDTNTEAFF.

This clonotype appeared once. The CDR3 loop is CASSLSEDQETQYF. The CDR3 DNA follows: TGTGCCAGCAGCTTATCAGAGGACCAAGAGACCCAGTACTTC. The rearrangement uses TRBV11-2 and TRBJ2-5; D uncertain. This CDR3 spans 14 amino acids. V was clipped by 2 bases and J by 0 bases, with 7 bases between them. Germline loops: CDR1 SGHAT, CDR2 FQNNGV. The complete variable domain, with remaining parts taken from reference TRBV11-2 and TRBJ2-5, reads EAGVAQSPRYKIIEKRQSVAFWCNPISGHATLYWYQQILGQGPKLLIQFQNNGVVDDSQLPKDRFSAERLKGVDSTLKIQPAKLEDSAVYLCASSLSEDQETQYFGPGTRLLVL.

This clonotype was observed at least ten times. CDR3 sequence reads: CASRRTENTEAFF. The DNA for the CDR3 is TGTGCCAGCAGGAGGACAGAGAACACTGAAGCTTTCTTT. The V gene is TRBV5-6, the J gene TRBJ1-1; D may be TRBD1 (6 bases). CDR1 is SGHDT, CDR2 YYEEEE, per germline. This CDR3 comprises 13 residues. V lost 5 bases and J lost 1, with 9 bases in between.

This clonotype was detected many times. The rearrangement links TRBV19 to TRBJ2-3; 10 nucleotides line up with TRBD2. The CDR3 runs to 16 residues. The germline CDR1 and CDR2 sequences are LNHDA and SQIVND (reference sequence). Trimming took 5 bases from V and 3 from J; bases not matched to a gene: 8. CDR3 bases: TGTGCCAGTAGTCCATCGACTAGCGGGCGTACAGATACGCAGTATTTT. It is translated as CASSPSTSGRTDTQYF.

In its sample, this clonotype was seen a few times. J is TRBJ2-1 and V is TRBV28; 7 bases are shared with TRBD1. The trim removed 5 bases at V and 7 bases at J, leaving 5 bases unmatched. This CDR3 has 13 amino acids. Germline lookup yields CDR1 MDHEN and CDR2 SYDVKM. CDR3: CASSERGQNEQFF. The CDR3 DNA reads TGTGCCAGCAGTGAAAGGGGGCAAAATGAGCAGTTCTTC.

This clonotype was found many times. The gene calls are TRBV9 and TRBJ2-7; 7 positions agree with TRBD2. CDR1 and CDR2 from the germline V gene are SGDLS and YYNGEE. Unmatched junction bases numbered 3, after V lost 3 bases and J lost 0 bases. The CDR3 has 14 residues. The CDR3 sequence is CASSGRDYSYEQYF. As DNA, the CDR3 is TGTGCCAGCAGCGGCCGGGACTACTCCTACGAGCAGTACTTC.

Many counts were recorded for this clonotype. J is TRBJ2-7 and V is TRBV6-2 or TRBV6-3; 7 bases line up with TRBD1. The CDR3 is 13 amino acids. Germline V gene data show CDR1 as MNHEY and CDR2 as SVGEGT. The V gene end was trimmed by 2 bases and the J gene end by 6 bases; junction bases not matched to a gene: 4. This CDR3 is CASSYAGGSEQYF. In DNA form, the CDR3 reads TGTGCCAGCAGTTACGCAGGGGGTAGCGAGCAGTACTTC.

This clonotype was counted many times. CDR3 DNA sequence: TGCGCCAGCAGCTTGGGAGCGGCTAGCACAGATACGCAGTATTTT. As protein: CASSLGAASTDTQYF. The V gene is TRBV5-1, the J gene TRBJ2-3; possible D gene TRBD2, 5 bases. The CDR3 is 15 residues long. Per the germline V gene, CDR1 is SGHRS and CDR2 is YFSETQ. Trimming pared 0 bases from V and 0 bases from J, leaving 8 bases between.